Listed here are 8 T cell receptor beta chains from one sample, sequenced in a study of OX40 agonist ivuxolimab in advanced cancers. Measured with immunoSEQ multiplex PCR; TCRdb has only the in-frame clones, and not every one. The sample contains roughly 50,000 clones, roughly 89% of which appear only once. The sequences come from CD4+ or CD8+ T cells sorted from blood, collected in a trial of the OX40 agonist ivuxolimab. The receptors derive from an adult with an advanced solid tumor such as melanoma, head and neck, liver or kidney cancer.

Here the CDR3 reads CASSFTGNYGYTF. CDR3 coding DNA: TGTGCCAGCAGTTTCACAGGGAACTATGGCTACACCTTC. The chain employs TRBV27 and TRBJ1-2, with D possibly matching TRBD1 (6 bases). Per the germline V gene, CDR1 is MNHEY and CDR2 is SMNVEV (reference sequence). Trimming removed 3 bases from V and 2 bases from J, with 7 bases in between. The CDR3 spans 13 residues.

V gene TRBV19 combines with J gene TRBJ2-5; possibly TRBD1 for D (6 bases). From germline, CDR1 is LNHDA and CDR2 SQIVND (reference sequence). Trimming shortened V by 11 bases and J by 1 base, and 17 bases separated the two germline ends. The CDR3 extends over 14 amino acids. The CDR3 is CASSGRGGQETQYF. DNA of the CDR3: TGTGCCTCGTCGGGCAGGGGTGGCCAAGAGACCCAGTACTTC.

This chain joins TRBV2 and TRBJ2-1; unclear D gene. Trimming left V 1 base short and J 3 bases short, with 7 bases between. Germline CDR1 SNHLY, CDR2 FYNNEI. The CDR3 is 14 amino acids. Written as DNA, the CDR3 is TGTGCCAGCAGTGAAGAGACAAACTACAATGAGCAGTTCTTC. Protein sequence: CASSEETNYNEQFF.

This sequence joins TRBV7-9 and TRBJ2-7; possible D gene TRBD2, 7 bases. Trimming cost V 2 bases and J 4 bases, with 12 bases left between them. Per the germline V gene, CDR1 is SEHNR and CDR2 is FQNEAQ (reference sequence). CDR3 size: 14 residues. The DNA of the CDR3 is TGTGCCAGCAGCTTACGGGGGGCGCAGTACGAGCAGTACTTC. The encoded protein is CASSLRGAQYEQYF.

The gene calls are TRBV15 and TRBJ2-7, with TRBD1 as a possible D gene (5 bases). With 8 bases removed from V and 0 bases from J, the gap between germline ends came to 11 bases. The CDR3 contains 13 residues. Germline loops: CDR1 LNHNV, CDR2 YYDKDF (reference sequence). The CDR3 sequence: CATQAGPSYEQYF. The CDR3 DNA reads as TGTGCCACCCAGGCAGGGCCCTCCTACGAGCAGTACTTC. Variable domain in full (rest from reference TRBV15 and TRBJ2-7): DAMVIQNPRYQVTQFGKPVTLSCSQTLNHNVMYWYQQKSSQAPKLLFHYYDKDFNNEADTPDNFQSRRPNTSFCFLDIRSPGLGDTAMYLCATQAGPSYEQYFGPGTRLTVT.

The rearrangement uses TRBV4-1 and TRBJ2-3; D unresolved. V shed 0 bases and J shed 2 bases, with 9 bases lying between them. The CDR3 has 15 residues. Germline V gives CDR1 MGHRA, CDR2 YSYEKL. The CDR3 DNA reads as TGCGCCAGCAGCCAAGATGGGCTCTACACAGATACGCAGTATTTT. Translating it yields CASSQDGLYTDTQYF.

This chain joins TRBV19 and TRBJ2-7, with TRBD1 matching over 9 bases. The V segment lost 3 bases and the J segment 2 bases; nucleotides outside the gene matches: 5. The CDR3 extends over 15 amino acids. Germline values: CDR1 LNHDA, CDR2 SQIVND (reference sequence). As DNA, the CDR3 is TGTGCCAGTAGTATCGGGACAGGGATTACCTACGAGCAGTACTTC. This encodes CASSIGTGITYEQYF.

This clone came up a few times. The chain has TRBV27 and TRBJ1-5; D is possibly TRBD1 (5 bases). V was pared by 4 bases and J by 6 bases, with 16 bases between. This CDR3 region has 15 residues. Per germline, CDR1 MNHEY and CDR2 SMNVEV (reference sequence). CDR3 DNA: TGTGCCAGCAGTTCAATGGGGCAGGTTGGTCAGCCCCAGCATTTT. Translating it yields CASSSMGQVGQPQHF.